The clone carrying this T cell receptor beta chain was observed a handful of times. Its antigen is undetermined. The V gene's germline CDR1 is SGHTA and CDR2 FQGNSA. Trimming left V 5 bases short and J 4 bases short, with 13 bases between. This CDR3 has 14 residues. Using its own MiXCR run on the 5' RACE reads, TCRdb lists one record per CDR3 protein. The repertoire includes more than 150,000 distinct CDR3 sequences, about 18% of them detected once, and 3% to 4% sits in the top ten. This specimen comes from a study of T-cell memory formation after mild COVID-19. Study-level results: CD4+ clones that contracted lay mainly in CM and EM; CD8+ ones lay in EMRA.

Sequencing input: PBMCs or a T cell subset sorted from them (not recorded which). The sequence was collected from a young man who had mild COVID-19 (a few samples of this study predate the infection). Cell type and time point are not known. This chain links TRBV7-2 with TRBJ2-3; D perhaps matches TRBD2 (7 bases). The CDR3 nucleotides are TGTGCCAGCAGCGCGCGGGGGCAGGCAGATACGCAGTATTTT. It translates to CASSARGQADTQYF.